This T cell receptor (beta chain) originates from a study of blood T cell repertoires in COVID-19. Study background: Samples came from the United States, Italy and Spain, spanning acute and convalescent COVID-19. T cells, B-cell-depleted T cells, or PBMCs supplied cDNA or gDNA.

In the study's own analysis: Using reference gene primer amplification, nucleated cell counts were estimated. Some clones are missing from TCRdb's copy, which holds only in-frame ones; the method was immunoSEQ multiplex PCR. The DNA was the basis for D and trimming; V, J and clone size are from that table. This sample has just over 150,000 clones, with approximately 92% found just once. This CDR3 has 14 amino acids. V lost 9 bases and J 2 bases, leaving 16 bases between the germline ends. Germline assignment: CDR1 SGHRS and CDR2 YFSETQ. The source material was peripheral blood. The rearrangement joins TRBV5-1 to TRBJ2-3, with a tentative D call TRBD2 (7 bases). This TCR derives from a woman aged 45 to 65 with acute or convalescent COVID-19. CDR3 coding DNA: TGCGCCACCCACCGGGGGGCCCCCACAGATACGCAGTATTTT. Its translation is CATHRGAPTDTQYF.